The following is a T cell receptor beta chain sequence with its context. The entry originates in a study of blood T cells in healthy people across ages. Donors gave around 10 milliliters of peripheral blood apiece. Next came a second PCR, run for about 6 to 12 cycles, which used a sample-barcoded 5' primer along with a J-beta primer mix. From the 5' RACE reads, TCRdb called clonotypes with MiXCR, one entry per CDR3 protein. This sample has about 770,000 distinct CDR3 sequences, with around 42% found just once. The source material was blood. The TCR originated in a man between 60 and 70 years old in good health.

This chain's CDR3 is CSAATGGYGQPQHF. CDR3 coding DNA: TGCAGTGCCGCCACAGGGGGCTACGGACAGCCCCAGCATTTT. This chain uses TRBV20-1 with TRBJ1-5; TRBD1 matches 9 bases. Per germline, CDR1 DFQATT and CDR2 SNEGSKA (reference sequence). The CDR3 length is 14 residues. Trimming took 6 bases from V and 7 from J; bases not matched to a gene: 10.